The present entry profiles one T cell receptor (beta chain) with its context. Its antigen is not known. Of the isolated RNA, all was reverse transcribed, and so the sequenced material was expressed TCRB transcripts. Assay: immunoSEQ multiplex PCR; the TCRdb copy retains only in-frame clones and omits some. This table has about 230,000 clones, over 7.5% appearing once. The CDR3 spans 13 residues. CDR1 and CDR2 (germline): LNHDA, SQIVND (reference sequence). The V end lost 7 bases, the J end lost 0 bases, and 9 bases lay between the germline ends. These data come from a study of beta chain features in type 1 diabetes. Findings and caveats of the study: Naive, central memory and Treg TCRB repertoires seemed to resemble each other more closely in patients than they did in healthy donors. Type 1 diabetes patients showed a moderate but significant shortening of TCRB CDR3s in all four CD4+ subsets.

This TCR derives from a young woman in good health. The material sequenced was naive CD4+ T cells from blood. The rearrangement links TRBV19 to TRBJ1-1; no firm D call. The CDR3 bases are TGTGCCAGTACGACCGGGATGAACACTGAAGCTTTCTTT. Amino acids: CASTTGMNTEAFF.